The 14 T cell receptor beta chains in this list originate from one sample, sequenced in a study of CD8 T cells in ankylosing spondylitis. Each CDR3 protein is one row after TCRdb ran MiXCR on the 5' RACE reads. The sample comprises some 200,000 distinct CDR3 sequences, around a sixth of which are singletons, and more than 3.5% rests with the top ten. The sample taken for sequencing was blood, either unsorted or a sorted T cell fraction (not recorded which). These receptors were collected from a male donor aged 10 to 30 with ankylosing spondylitis or in good health (not recorded which).

The V gene is TRBV3-1, the J gene TRBJ2-1; TRBD2 agrees at 7 bases. Germline-derived CDR1 and CDR2 are LGHDT and YNNKEL (reference sequence). This CDR3 is 15 amino acids long. J gave up 6 bases and V 4 bases, and 9 bases lay outside the gene matches. The CDR3 protein is CASSRGGDYPNEQFF. The CDR3 region has the DNA TGTGCCAGCAGCCGGGGGGGGGACTATCCCAATGAGCAGTTCTTC.

There are a few counts of this clonotype. This chain uses TRBV27 with TRBJ1-5; no clear D gene. The ends were cut back, 1 base at V and 9 bases at J, with 7 bases in the middle. The V gene's germline CDR1 is MNHEY and CDR2 SMNVEV (reference sequence). CDR3 length: 12 residues. This CDR3 reads CASSLLRGPQHF. Here the CDR3 DNA reads TGTGCCAGCAGTTTATTGCGGGGGCCCCAGCATTTT.

This clonotype was detected many times. CDR3 residues: CASGPGQGSETQYF. CDR3 sequence (DNA): TGTGCTAGTGGTCCCGGACAGGGTTCGGAGACCCAGTACTTC. The chain links TRBV12-5 to TRBJ2-5, with 8 bases lining up with TRBD1. J lost 5 bases, V lost 5 bases, and 7 bases had no gene match. Germline loops: CDR1 LGHNT, CDR2 FRNRAP. There are 14 residues in the CDR3.

This clonotype has at least ten counts. The chain uses TRBV7-2 and TRBJ1-5; tentative D call: TRBD1 (5 bases). V lost 5 bases to trimming and J lost 4 bases, with 21 bases between them. Germline loops: CDR1 SGHTA, CDR2 FQGNSA. CDR3 length: 17 amino acids. CDR3 amino acids: CASSTTGSGIFNQPQHF. The CDR3 DNA is TGTGCCAGCAGCACCACAGGATCCGGAATATTTAATCAGCCCCAGCATTTT.

This clonotype was detected many times. The chain uses TRBV20-1 and TRBJ1-1; 7 bases line up with TRBD1. Germline CDR1 reads DFQATT; CDR2 reads SNEGSKA (reference sequence). V gave up 5 bases and J gave up 1 base; unmatched junction bases: 7. The CDR3 extends over 14 amino acids. This chain's CDR3 is CSAQRQGPNTEAFF. CDR3 sequence (DNA): TGCAGTGCTCAACGACAGGGCCCGAACACTGAAGCTTTCTTT.

V and J are TRBV6-6 and TRBJ2-3, with D perhaps matching TRBD2 (5 bases). This CDR3 has 16 residues. Germline CDR1 is MNHNY and CDR2 is SVGAGI (reference sequence). Deletions cut 2 bases from V and 8 bases from J, with 20 bases between. The CDR3 DNA reads TGTGCCAGCAGTTACGGCCTAGCCTTAGGTGCAGGTACGCAGTATTTT. Protein product: CASSYGLALGAGTQYF.

This clonotype has just a few counts. The V call is TRBV3-1, the J call TRBJ2-2; TRBD2 might be the D (5 bases). From germline, CDR1 is LGHDT and CDR2 YNNKEL (reference sequence). The V and J ends lost 4 bases and 0 bases respectively, with 12 bases between them. This CDR3 is built from 16 residues. The CDR3 protein is CASSPQTNSNTGELFF. The CDR3 DNA sequence: TGTGCCAGCAGCCCACAGACTAACTCGAACACCGGGGAGCTGTTTTTT.

The sample holds a few counts of this clonotype. This chain connects TRBV29-1 to TRBJ2-1; a possible D gene is TRBD2 (6 bases). V was pared by 4 bases and J by 6 bases, with 13 bases between. Germline V gene sequence: CDR1 SQVTM, CDR2 ANQGSEA. CDR3 size: 13 residues. In DNA, the CDR3 is TGCAGCGTTGGCCGACTAGGGAGCAATGAGCAGTTCTTC. It encodes CSVGRLGSNEQFF.

This clonotype has at least ten counts. This sequence joins TRBV4-3 and TRBJ2-2, with unresolved D. V dropped 1 base and J dropped 0 bases, with 6 bases sitting between them. Germline V gives CDR1 LGHNA, CDR2 YSLEER. CDR3 length equals 15 residues. CDR3: CASSQGNANTGELFF. CDR3 coding DNA: TGCGCCAGCAGCCAAGGCAACGCGAACACCGGGGAGCTGTTTTTT.

This clonotype was detected a few times. In nucleotides, the CDR3 is TGTGCCAGCAGCTTAACCGAGGGCTACGAGCAGTACGTC. Translation gives CASSLTEGYEQYV. The chain carries TRBV7-9 and TRBJ2-7; TRBD2 is a possible D gene (5 bases). Per the germline V gene, CDR1 is SEHNR and CDR2 is FQNEAQ (reference sequence). This CDR3 comprises 13 residues. Deletions cut 2 bases from V and 3 bases from J, with 8 bases between.

V usage is TRBV29-1 and J usage is TRBJ2-1; D is undetermined. The CDR3 loop spans 14 amino acids. Trimming pared 7 bases from V and 8 bases from J, leaving 21 bases between. CDR1 SQVTM and CDR2 ANQGSEA come from the germline V gene. The CDR3 DNA is TGCAGCGAGTGCGACTCACTGCACGGTGATGAGCAGTTCTTC. Its protein is CSECDSLHGDEQFF.

This clonotype was recorded at least ten times. CDR3 sequence: CASSPSSVAYNEQFF. CDR3 sequence (DNA): TGTGCCAGCTCACCCTCTAGCGTGGCCTACAATGAGCAGTTCTTC. V is TRBV18 and J is TRBJ2-1; perhaps TRBD2 as D (6 bases). CDR1 KGHSH and CDR2 LQKENI come from the germline V gene. This CDR3 spans 15 amino acids. Trimming stripped 3 bases from V and 2 bases from J, with 11 bases between.

This clonotype came up a few times. The chain recombines TRBV20-1 with TRBJ2-7, with TRBD2 identical over 13 bases. The CDR3 contains 13 residues. Germline V gene lookup returns CDR1 DFQATT and CDR2 SNEGSKA (reference sequence). V was pared by 5 bases and J by 3 bases, with 1 base of the junction left unmatched. This CDR3 is CSAGTSGNYEQYF. The CDR3 DNA follows: TGCAGTGCTGGGACTAGCGGGAACTACGAGCAGTACTTC.

The sample holds many counts of this clonotype. The chain uses TRBV12-3 or TRBV12-4 and TRBJ2-1; no firm D call. CDR3 length: 16 residues. Between the trimmed V and J ends, which lost 1 base and 0 bases, there was a span of 10 bases. The CDR3 DNA is TGTGCCAGCAGTTTAGTTTCCCGGAACTCCTACAATGAGCAGTTCTTC. Protein: CASSLVSRNSYNEQFF.